One sample yielded the 9 T cell receptor beta chains listed below, sequenced in a study of tumor-infiltrating lymphocytes in localized non-small cell lung cancer. Measured with immunoSEQ multiplex PCR; TCRdb has only the in-frame clones, and not every one. The sample includes about 12,000 clones, 84% seen only once; the top ten take 7.5% to 8.5%. The sequenced material came from lung tumor tissue. These receptors all come from a human donor with non-small cell lung cancer.

The CDR3, as DNA: TGTGCCAGCTCACCCCTCGTAGATTCACCCCTCCACTTT. It encodes CASSPLVDSPLHF. The V gene is TRBV18, the J gene TRBJ1-6; D not certain. Germline assignment: CDR1 KGHSH and CDR2 LQKENI. V lost 3 bases and J 8 bases, leaving 8 bases between the germline ends. The CDR3 has 13 amino acids.

The chain joins TRBV4-2 to TRBJ1-6; D uncertain. V was shortened by 4 bases and J by 5 bases, with 9 bases between the two germline ends. In germline, CDR1 is LGHNA, CDR2 YNFKEQ. CDR3 size: 14 residues. The CDR3 nucleotides are TGTGCCAGCAGCCCTTGGGGAGATAATTCACCCCTCCACTTT. This sequence encodes CASSPWGDNSPLHF.

This chain links TRBV10-3 with TRBJ2-5; D might be TRBD2 (6 bases). V was cut by 4 bases and J by 2 bases, with 8 bases left in between. CDR3 length: 13 residues. The germline CDR1 and CDR2 sequences are ENHRY and SYGVKD. The CDR3 nucleotides read TGTGCCATCAGTGGCCGGGGGCAAGAGACCCAGTACTTC. Translating it yields CAISGRGQETQYF.

The chain couples TRBV13 to TRBJ1-1; 8 nucleotides line up with TRBD1. Losses at the gene ends were 2 bases for V and 5 bases for J; bases not matched to a gene: 1. CDR3 length: 13 residues. The germline V gene has CDR1 PRHDT and CDR2 FYEKMQ (reference sequence). The CDR3 sequence is CASSLTGGTEAFF. The CDR3 nucleotides are TGTGCCAGCAGCTTAACAGGGGGAACTGAAGCTTTCTTT. The entire variable domain, with the rest obtained from reference TRBV13 and TRBJ1-1, is as follows: AAGVIQSPRHLIKEKRETATLKCYPIPRHDTVYWYQQGPGQDPQFLISFYEKMQSDKGSIPDRFSAQQFSDYHSELNMSSLELGDSALYFCASSLTGGTEAFFGQGTRLTVV.

V usage is TRBV11-2 and J usage is TRBJ2-7; D remains unclear. Trimming took off 5 bases at V and 3 bases at J, with 5 bases between the two ends. CDR1 SGHAT and CDR2 FQNNGV come from the germline V gene. The CDR3 consists of 11 residues. CDR3 nucleotides: TGTGCCAGCAGCGCGAACTACGAGCAGTACTTC. Residues: CASSANYEQYF.

The gene calls are TRBV27 and TRBJ2-3; maybe TRBD1 (6 bases). The CDR3 sequence is 13 residues long. V lost 3 bases, J lost 7 bases, and 11 bases lay in between. Germline V gene sequence: CDR1 MNHEY, CDR2 SMNVEV (reference sequence). CDR3: CASSLPGQHTQYF. As DNA, the CDR3 is TGTGCCAGCAGTTTGCCCGGACAGCATACGCAGTATTTT.

The rearrangement links TRBV4-3 to TRBJ1-4, with D possibly being TRBD1 (6 bases). CDR3 length: 14 amino acids. The V end was cut by 4 bases, the J end by 8 bases, with 14 bases between. Germline V gene sequence: CDR1 LGHNA, CDR2 YSLEER. In nucleotides, the CDR3 is TGCGCCAGCAGCCTAGGGCCCAGGGGAGAAAAACTGTTTTTT. Its protein product is CASSLGPRGEKLFF.

This sequence joins TRBV6-6 and TRBJ1-1, with 11 bases that match TRBD1. The CDR3 sequence is 13 residues long. V was pared by 4 bases and J by 9 bases, with 4 bases of the junction left unmatched. Per germline, CDR1 MNHNY and CDR2 SVGAGI (reference sequence). The CDR3 nucleotides are TGTGCCAGCAGTTCGGGACAGGGGGGAAAAGCTTTCTTT. This sequence encodes CASSSGQGGKAFF.

Notes on this clone: Relative to the germline gene, one junction end is altered; a read error may explain this. V usage is TRBV29-1 and J usage is TRBJ1-4; TRBD1 matches at 11 bases. The CDR3 covers 14 residues. Germline CDR1 is SQVTM and CDR2 is ANQGSEA. Written as DNA, the CDR3 is TGCAGCGTCGGGACAGGGGGAACTAATGAAAAACCGTTTTTT. Its translation is CSVGTGGTNEKPFF.